Shown below are 24 T cell receptor beta chains from a single sample sequenced in a study of shared clonotypes between healthy human individuals (dated by TCRdb to 2018 to 2021). The library was generated by the immunoSEQ multiplex PCR assay. This is the immuneACCESS table as TCRdb keeps it, with only in-frame sequences that have V and J called. A part of the clones is gone; compared with another copy, unresolved V genes explain less than half, and the rest is unexplained. The sample includes over 2 million clones, with roughly 90% observed a single time. The top ten hold 0.37% of the sample. The sequenced sample was naive CD4+ T cells from PBMCs. In the paper's terms, the cell subset or site label means: CD45RA+ positively selected. All receptors derive from a man between 18 and 35 years old in good health. Some clones in this sample may be carry-over from other donors' samples.

The chain links TRBV28 to TRBJ2-1, with 9 bases identical to TRBD2. V dropped 1 base and J dropped 8; count of bases not matched to a gene: 6. In germline, CDR1 is MDHEN, CDR2 SYDVKM. The CDR3 is 15 amino acids. CDR3 DNA sequence: TGTGCCAGCAGTTTATTGAGCGGGAGGAGCGATGAGCAGTTCTTC. Translated, it gives CASSLLSGRSDEQFF.

This chain joins TRBV29-1 and TRBJ2-7, with a possible D match to TRBD1 (6 bases). The V and J ends lost 4 bases and 6 bases respectively, with 10 bases between them. The CDR3 is 11 residues long. Germline V gives CDR1 SQVTM, CDR2 ANQGSEA. The CDR3 is CSVAGVVEQYF. CDR3 DNA: TGCAGCGTTGCAGGGGTGGTCGAGCAGTACTTC.

The chain uses TRBV28 and TRBJ1-5, with D unresolved. V shed 3 bases and J shed 0 bases, with 15 bases lying between them. Germline CDR1 reads MDHEN; CDR2 reads SYDVKM. CDR3 size: 17 residues. Here the CDR3 reads CASSFLAAFYSNQPQHF. The CDR3 DNA sequence: TGTGCCAGCAGTTTTTTGGCGGCATTTTATAGCAATCAGCCCCAGCATTTT.

Regarding this clone: At the DNA level, this CDR3 is encoded by other sequences in the same sample as well. The chain uses TRBV5-1 and TRBJ2-7; D not certain. V lost 1 base to trimming and J lost 5 bases, with 7 bases between them. CDR1 is SGHRS, CDR2 YFSETQ, per germline. This CDR3 has 12 residues. In DNA, the CDR3 is TGCGCCAGCAGCTTGCCCTCGGACGAGCAGTACTTC. Protein: CASSLPSDEQYF.

For this clone: Other DNA sequences of this sample code for an identical CDR3. The rearrangement uses TRBV5-4 and TRBJ2-5; TRBD1 is a possible D gene (6 bases). Trimming stripped 4 bases from V and 1 base from J, with 8 bases between. CDR3 length equals 13 residues. CDR1 is SGHNT, CDR2 YYREEE, per germline (reference sequence). CDR3 region: CASSRDTQETQYF. The CDR3 DNA sequence: TGTGCCAGCAGCCGGGACACCCAAGAGACCCAGTACTTC.

V is TRBV7-3 and J is TRBJ2-2; 10 positions agree with TRBD1. The CDR3 runs to 15 residues. Germline V gene lookup returns CDR1 SGHTA and CDR2 FQGTGA. Trimming at V came to 4 bases and at J to 5 bases, leaving 4 bases not matched to a gene. CDR3 sequence reads: CASSYGTGATGELFF. The CDR3 nucleotides read TGTGCCAGCAGCTACGGGACAGGGGCTACCGGGGAGCTGTTTTTT.

This chain connects TRBV6-1 to TRBJ2-7; D may be TRBD1 (6 bases). The CDR3 is 15 residues long. The germline CDR1 and CDR2 sequences are MNHNS and SASEGT. Trimming removed 11 bases from V and 1 base from J, with 21 bases in between. The CDR3 region has the DNA TGTGCCTGCGCGCCTGCAGGGGCCATTTCCTACGAGCAGTACTTC. This sequence encodes CACAPAGAISYEQYF.

This clone was counted once. The V and J genes are TRBV28 and TRBJ1-2; no clear D. The V gene lost 8 bases and the J gene lost 5 bases, with 9 bases spanning the gap. Germline V gene data show CDR1 as MDHEN and CDR2 as SYDVKM. This CDR3 is built from 11 residues. CDR3: CASGVEYGYTF. The DNA of the CDR3 is TGTGCCAGCGGGGTAGAATATGGCTACACCTTC.

Notes on this clone: This CDR3 is also generated by other DNA sequences in the sample. This chain links TRBV30 with TRBJ1-5; tentatively, D is TRBD1 (6 bases). CDR1 and CDR2 (germline): GTSNPN, SVGIG (reference sequence). The V and J ends lost 1 base and 6 bases respectively, with 10 bases between them. The CDR3 is made up of 13 amino acids. In DNA, the CDR3 is TGTGCCTGGAGTGGCGGGGGCAGTCAGCCCCAGCATTTT. Encoded protein: CAWSGGGSQPQHF. Combining the CDR3 with reference TRBV30 and TRBJ1-5 gives the whole variable domain SQTIHQWPATLVQPVGSPLSLECTVEGTSNPNLYWYRQAAGRGLQLLFYSVGIGQISSEVPQNLSASRPQDRQFILSSKKLLLSDSGFYLCAWSGGGSQPQHFGDGTRLSIL.

This sequence joins TRBV10-1 and TRBJ2-3; no definite D call. The germline V gene has CDR1 WNHNN and CDR2 SYGVQD (reference sequence). The CDR3 runs 15 residues. V lost 4 bases and J 2 bases, leaving 13 bases between the germline ends. CDR3 sequence: CASSAIDSFTDTQYF. The DNA for the CDR3 is TGCGCCAGCAGTGCAATCGACTCGTTCACAGATACGCAGTATTTT.

The gene calls are TRBV9 and TRBJ1-2; TRBD1 is a possible D gene (5 bases). Germline CDR1 and CDR2: SGDLS and YYNGEE. V was trimmed by 4 bases and J by 8 bases, leaving 18 bases between them. The CDR3 extends over 14 amino acids. The CDR3 DNA reads as TGTGCCAGCAGCTCCAGAAATGGGGGGTTGGGCTACACCTTC. Translating gives CASSSRNGGLGYTF.

The chain has TRBV10-3 and TRBJ1-5; D uncertain. Germline V lookup: CDR1 ENHRY, CDR2 SYGVKD. This CDR3 has 11 amino acids. Trimming stripped 6 bases from V and 4 bases from J, with 4 bases between. The DNA for the CDR3 is TGTGCCATCAGGCGAAATCAGCCCCAGCATTTT. Translating gives CAIRRNQPQHF.

V and J are TRBV18 and TRBJ1-4; 10 bases fit TRBD1. Germline CDR1 KGHSH, CDR2 LQKENI. This CDR3 has 18 amino acids. V lost 3 bases and J lost 0; bases outside the gene matches: 7. CDR3 nucleotides: TGTGCCAGCTCACCCCCGGGACAGGGGATACCAACTAATGAAAAACTGTTTTTT. Protein: CASSPPGQGIPTNEKLFF.

J is TRBJ1-4 and V is TRBV25-1, with 7 nucleotides matching TRBD1. The ends lost 7 bases at V and 8 bases at J; junction bases unmatched: 4. This CDR3 is built from 12 residues. The germline gives CDR1 MGHDK, CDR2 SYGVNS. CDR3 nucleotide sequence: TGTGCCAGCAACAGGGGAGGAGAAAAACTGTTTTTT. Translation gives CASNRGGEKLFF.

The V call is TRBV11-2, the J call TRBJ2-5; D not resolved. The end of the DNA is better explained by TRBJ2-7, so the J call may be wrong. This CDR3 spans 16 amino acids. Germline loops: CDR1 SGHAT, CDR2 FQNNGV. The CDR3 here is CASSSGVYGSPYEQYF. The CDR3 DNA sequence: TGTGCCAGCAGCTCGGGTGTATACGGAAGCCCCTACGAGCAGTACTTC.

On this clone itself: The sample contains more than one DNA sequence encoding this CDR3. The chain uses TRBV28 and TRBJ2-2, with 10 nucleotides matching TRBD1. Germline trimming cut 4 bases from V and 5 bases from J; bases unmatched to any gene: 7. Looked up from germline, CDR1 is MDHEN and CDR2 is SYDVKM. The CDR3 consists of 16 residues. The CDR3 is CASSSPGQGITGELFF. The CDR3 DNA reads as TGTGCCAGCAGTTCCCCGGGACAGGGGATAACCGGGGAGCTGTTTTTT.

This sequence joins TRBV11-3 and TRBJ2-5; D is unresolved. Germline-derived CDR1 and CDR2 are SGHNT and YENEEA. This CDR3 has 13 residues. V was pared by 1 base and J by 5 bases, with 8 bases between. The CDR3 DNA follows: TGTGCCAGCAGCTTAGTACCCTCCGAGACCCAGTACTTC. It specifies CASSLVPSETQYF. Based on the CDR3 plus reference TRBV11-3 and TRBJ2-5, the full variable domain is EAGVVQSPRYKIIEKKQPVAFWCNPISGHNTLYWYLQNLGQGPELLIRYENEEAVDDSQLPKDRFSAERLKGVDSTLKIQPAELGDSAVYLCASSLVPSETQYFGPGTRLLVL.

The chain employs TRBV11-2 and TRBJ2-1; the D is unclear. The germline CDR1 and CDR2 sequences are SGHAT and FQNNGV. V lost 5 bases and J lost 4, with 21 bases in between. The CDR3 has 17 residues. CDR3 sequence: CASSPGPDRTGYNEQFF. CDR3 bases: TGTGCCAGCAGCCCCGGACCTGACCGAACCGGTTACAATGAGCAGTTCTTC.

V usage is TRBV19 and J usage is TRBJ1-2; a weak D match, TRBD1 (5 bases). Germline values: CDR1 LNHDA, CDR2 SQIVND (reference sequence). Trimming shortened V by 8 bases and J by 8 bases, and 18 bases separated the two germline ends. The CDR3 loop spans 13 amino acids. For the CDR3, the DNA is TGTGCCAGTTCCCCCTATGGGGGTGGCGGCTACACCTTC. Amino acids: CASSPYGGGGYTF.

The CDR3 nucleotides read TGTGCCAGCAGTGCCCAGACCTACGAGCAGTACTTC. Its protein is CASSAQTYEQYF. V gene TRBV28 combines with J gene TRBJ2-7; no reliable D call. Germline V gene data show CDR1 as MDHEN and CDR2 as SYDVKM. The length of the CDR3 is 12 residues. V shed 5 bases and J shed 2 bases, with 7 bases lying between them.

The chain recombines TRBV19 with TRBJ1-5, with D unclear. The CDR3 covers 13 residues. CDR1 is LNHDA, CDR2 SQIVND, per germline (reference sequence). V gave up 6 bases and J gave up 0 bases, with 6 bases separating them. This CDR3 is CASRRHSNQPQHF. The CDR3 DNA reads as TGTGCCAGTAGGCGGCATAGCAATCAGCCCCAGCATTTT.

The J gene is TRBJ2-7, the V gene TRBV5-1; the match to TRBD1 covers 8 bases. CDR3 length: 16 residues. In germline, CDR1 is SGHRS, CDR2 YFSETQ. With V trimmed by 4 bases and J by 3 bases, 12 bases remained unmatched. The DNA for the CDR3 is TGCGCCAGCAGCCCCACTGATGGACAGGGAGTCTACGAGCAGTACTTC. This sequence encodes CASSPTDGQGVYEQYF. The entire variable domain, with the rest obtained from reference TRBV5-1 and TRBJ2-7, is as follows: KAGVTQTPRYLIKTRGQQVTLSCSPISGHRSVSWYQQTPGQGLQFLFEYFSETQRNKGNFPGRFSGRQFSNSRSEMNVSTLELGDSALYLCASSPTDGQGVYEQYFGPGTRLTVT.

This clone is a singleton in its sample. For the CDR3, the DNA is TGTGCCAGCAGAAGGACAGCCCAAGAGACCCAGTACTTC. The encoded protein is CASRRTAQETQYF. The chain recombines TRBV6-1 with TRBJ2-5, with D maybe TRBD1 (6 bases). Germline CDR1 is MNHNS and CDR2 is SASEGT. Between the trimmed V and J ends, which lost 6 bases and 1 base, there was a span of 9 bases. The CDR3 length is 13 residues.

The chain carries TRBV15 and TRBJ2-3; D remains ambiguous. Trimming cost V 0 bases and J 6 bases, with 7 bases left between them. This CDR3 is built from 13 residues. Germline CDR1 LNHNV, CDR2 YYDKDF (reference sequence). CDR3 in DNA: TGTGCCACCAGCAGAGATCGGGTGGATACGCAGTATTTT. Amino acid sequence: CATSRDRVDTQYF.